The text below deals with one T cell receptor beta chain. The sample is drawn from a study of blood T cell repertoires in COVID-19. In the study overall: T cells, B-cell-depleted T cells, or PBMCs supplied cDNA or gDNA.

In the original processing: Amplification of reference gene primers provided the estimated nucleated cell counts. Method: immunoSEQ multiplex PCR; TCRdb's copy keeps in-frame clones and lacks some. For V, J and clone size, that table is used; D and trimming come from the DNA. The sample includes around 110,000 clones, about four fifths of them seen just once. V dropped 2 bases and J dropped 5 bases, with 8 bases sitting between them. CDR1 is SGHRS, CDR2 YFSETQ, per germline. The CDR3 has 14 residues. The sequenced sample consisted of peripheral blood. V is TRBV5-1 and J is TRBJ1-6; D is possibly TRBD1 (6 bases). The TCR was taken from a woman aged 70-85 years with acute or convalescent COVID-19. The CDR3, as DNA: TGCGCCAGCAGCTTTTACAGGGATAATTCACCCCTCCACTTT. Protein: CASSFYRDNSPLHF.